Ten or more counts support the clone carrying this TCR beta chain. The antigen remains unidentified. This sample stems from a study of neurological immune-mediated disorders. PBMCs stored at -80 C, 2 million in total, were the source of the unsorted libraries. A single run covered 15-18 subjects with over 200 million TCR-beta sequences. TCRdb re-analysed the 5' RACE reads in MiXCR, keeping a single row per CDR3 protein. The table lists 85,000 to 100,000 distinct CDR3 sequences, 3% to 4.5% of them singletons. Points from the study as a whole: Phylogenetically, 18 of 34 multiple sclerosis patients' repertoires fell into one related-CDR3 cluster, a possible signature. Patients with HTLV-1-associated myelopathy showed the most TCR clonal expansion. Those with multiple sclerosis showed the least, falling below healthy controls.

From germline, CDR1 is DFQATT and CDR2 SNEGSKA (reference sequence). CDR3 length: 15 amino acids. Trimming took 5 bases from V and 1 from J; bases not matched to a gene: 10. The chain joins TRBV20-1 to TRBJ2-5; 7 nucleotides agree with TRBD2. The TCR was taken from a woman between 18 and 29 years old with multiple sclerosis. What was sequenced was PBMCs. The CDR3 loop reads CSAGPSASGQETQYF. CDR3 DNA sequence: TGCAGTGCTGGGCCTTCTGCTAGCGGCCAAGAGACCCAGTACTTC.